This T cell receptor beta chain was identified in a study of cytomegalovirus exposure and HLA in healthy donors. Study conclusions and caveats: A likely sequencing artifact accounted for one observed cluster of highly shared sequence variants.

Comment on this clone: Its antigen remains unknown.

13 Jbeta primers and 60 Vbeta primers were used for the PCR. Measured with immunoSEQ multiplex PCR; TCRdb has only the in-frame clones, and not every one. The table includes approximately 120,000 clones, roughly four fifths detected once. Sequencing used PBMCs. The sequence derives from a woman aged 40 to 55 in good health and CMV-seronegative.

The CDR3 nucleotides are TGTGCCAGCTCACCCGGGACAGCCGTCCAAGGTAGCGGGGCCTACGAGCAGTACTTC. It is translated as CASSPGTAVQGSGAYEQYF. The V gene is TRBV18, the J gene TRBJ2-7; D is perhaps TRBD2 (8 bases). V lost 3 bases and J 2 bases, leaving 26 bases between the germline ends. Germline values: CDR1 KGHSH, CDR2 LQKENI. The CDR3 is made up of 19 amino acids.